This T cell receptor beta chain was identified during a study of blood T cell repertoires in COVID-19. Across the whole study: Samples came from the United States, Italy and Spain, spanning acute and convalescent COVID-19.

The CDR3 is 14 amino acids. The germline V gene encodes CDR1 MNHEY and CDR2 SMNVEV (reference sequence). The ends lost 3 bases at V and 1 base at J; junction bases unmatched: 3. Per the authors' pipeline: Estimated nucleated cell counts came from reference gene primer amplification. Some clones are missing from TCRdb's copy, which holds only in-frame ones; the method was immunoSEQ multiplex PCR. That table is the source of V, J and clone size, and D and trimming were worked out from the DNA. The sample records some 270,000 clones, around 81% being singletons. Sequenced input: PBMCs or T cells enriched from blood (not recorded which). This sequence originates from a man aged 45-65 years who had recovered from COVID-19. The genes are TRBV27 and TRBJ2-7; 7 bases fit TRBD2. CDR3 protein: CASSFWRESYEQYF. For the CDR3, the DNA is TGTGCCAGCAGTTTCTGGCGGGAGTCCTACGAGCAGTACTTC.